This section outlines one T cell receptor (beta chain) sequence together with its context. This record comes from a study of blood T cell repertoires in COVID-19. This CDR3 has 15 amino acids. V was trimmed by 2 bases and J by 2 bases, leaving 14 bases between them. CDR1 and CDR2 from the germline V gene are SGHTS and YDEGEE. Data came from immunoSEQ multiplex PCR; TCRdb stores just in-frame clones and leaves some out. The sample consists of a few hundred thousand clones, 80% to 95% of them appearing once. The chain carries TRBV5-8 and TRBJ2-7; TRBD2 is a possible D gene (5 bases). The source material was peripheral blood. The sequence was obtained from a woman in her twenties or thirties with COVID-19, enrolled during active disease. CDR3 protein: CASSFSLDLAYEQYF. CDR3 nucleotides: TGTGCCAGCAGCTTTTCCCTGGACTTGGCCTACGAGCAGTACTTC.